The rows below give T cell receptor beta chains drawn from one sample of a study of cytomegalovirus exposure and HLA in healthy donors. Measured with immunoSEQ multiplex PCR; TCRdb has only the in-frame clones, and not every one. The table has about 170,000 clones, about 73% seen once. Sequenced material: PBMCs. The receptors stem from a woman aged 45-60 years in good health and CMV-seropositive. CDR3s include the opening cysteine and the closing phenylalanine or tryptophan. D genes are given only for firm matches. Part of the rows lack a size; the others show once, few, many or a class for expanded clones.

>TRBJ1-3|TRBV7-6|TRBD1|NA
TGTGCCAGCAGCCGACAGGGGGGCCCTGGAAACACCATATATTTT
CASSRQGGPGNTIYF
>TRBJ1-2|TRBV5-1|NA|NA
TGCGCCAGCAGCTTGGACGGACTATCGCCCGGTAACTATGGCTACACCTTC
CASSLDGLSPGNYGYTF
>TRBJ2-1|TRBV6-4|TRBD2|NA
TGTGCCAGCAGTCCAATAGCGGGAGTTAGCAATGAGCAGTTCTTC
CASSPIAGVSNEQFF
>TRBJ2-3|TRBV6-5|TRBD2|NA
TGTGCCAGCAGTTTCCGGACTAGCGGGGGTACGCAGTATTTT
CASSFRTSGGTQYF
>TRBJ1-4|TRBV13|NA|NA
TGTGCCACCAGTCCCCTGAGGGAAAAACTGTTTTTT
CATSPLREKLFF
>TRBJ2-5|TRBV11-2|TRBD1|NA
TGTGCCAGCAGCCCGGGGACAGGGAAACAAGAGACCCAGTACTTC
CASSPGTGKQETQYF
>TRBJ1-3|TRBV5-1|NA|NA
TGCGCCAGTGGGAGTGGAAACACCATATATTTT
CASGSGNTIYF
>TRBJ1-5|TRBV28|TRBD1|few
TGTGCCAGCAGCACCGGGACAGGGGCGCGGCAGCCCCAGCATTTT
CASSTGTGARQPQHF
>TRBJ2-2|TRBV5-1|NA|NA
TGCGCCAGCAGCCAAGGTTTACTCCCAGGGGCGGACACCGGGGAGCTGTTTTTT
CASSQGLLPGADTGELFF
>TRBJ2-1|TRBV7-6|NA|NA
TGTGCCAGCAGCATCGGGACAACCTCCTACAATGAGCAGTTCTTC
CASSIGTTSYNEQFF
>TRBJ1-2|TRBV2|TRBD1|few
TGTGCCAGCAGTACCGGGACAGGGGTTACCTATGGCTACACCTTC
CASSTGTGVTYGYTF
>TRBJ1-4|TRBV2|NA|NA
TGTGCCAGCAGGGAGCCCACTTTCTTAACGAGGGATGAAAAACTGTTTTTT
CASREPTFLTRDEKLFF
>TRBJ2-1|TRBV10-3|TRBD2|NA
TGTGCCATCAGTGAATCAATAGCGGGGGGGCGGCTGTTTGAGCAGTTCTTC
CAISESIAGGRLFEQFF
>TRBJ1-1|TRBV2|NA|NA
TGTGCCAGCAGTGAACAGGGGACGGACACTGAAGCTTTCTTT
CASSEQGTDTEAFF
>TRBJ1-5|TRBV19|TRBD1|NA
TGTGCCAGTAGTATCTCGGACAGGGGAAGGCAGCCCCAGCATTTT
CASSISDRGRQPQHF
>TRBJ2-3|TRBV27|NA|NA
TGTGCCAGCAGGAAAACTAGCACAGATACGCAGTATTTT
CASRKTSTDTQYF
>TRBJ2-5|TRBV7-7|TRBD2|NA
TGTGCTAGCAGCTTAGGTAGCGGGGGAGAGACCCAGTACTTC
CASSLGSGGETQYF
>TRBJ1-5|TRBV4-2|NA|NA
TGTGCCAGCAGCCAAGCGACAGCCAGCAATCAGCCCCAGCATTTT
CASSQATASNQPQHF
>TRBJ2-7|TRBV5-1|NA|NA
TGCGCCAGCAGCTTGGCCGGACAGAGCTACGAGCAGTACTTC
CASSLAGQSYEQYF
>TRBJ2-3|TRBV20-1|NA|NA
TGCAGTGCCCGGTCAGGAGATACGCAGTATTTT
CSARSGDTQYF
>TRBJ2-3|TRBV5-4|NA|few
TGTGCCAGCAGCTTGGCCGGGTCTTTAACAGATACGCAGTATTTT
CASSLAGSLTDTQYF
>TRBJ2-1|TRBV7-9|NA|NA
TGTGCCAGCAGCCATGGAGGGAATGAGCAGTTCTTC
CASSHGGNEQFF
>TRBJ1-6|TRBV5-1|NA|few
TGCGCCAGCAGCTTGGCGGGGGATTCACCCCTCCACTTT
CASSLAGDSPLHF
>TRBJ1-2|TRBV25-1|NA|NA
TGTGCCAGCAGTGTGGGGGGACGCTATGGCTACACCTTC
CASSVGGRYGYTF
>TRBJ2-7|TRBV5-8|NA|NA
TGTGCCAGCGTCCGGGACACTTCCTACGAGCAGTACTTC
CASVRDTSYEQYF
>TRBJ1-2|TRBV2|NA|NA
TGTGCCAGCAGTGAAAGCCCTACGGGAACGGGTGGTGGCTACACCTTC
CASSESPTGTGGGYTF
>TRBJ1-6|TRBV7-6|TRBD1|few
TGTGCCAGCAGCCTTGAGCCGGGACAGGGAAATTCACCCCTCCACTTT
CASSLEPGQGNSPLHF
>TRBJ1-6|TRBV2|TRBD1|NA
TGTGCCAGCAGGCCCGGACAGGGTAACGGGTCACCCCTCCACTTT
CASRPGQGNGSPLHF
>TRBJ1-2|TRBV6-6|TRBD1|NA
TGTGCCAGCAGTTACCCGGGACAGGACTATGGCTACACCTTC
CASSYPGQDYGYTF
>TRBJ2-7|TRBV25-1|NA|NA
TGTGCCAGCAGTGTTCCGGAGGACTACGAGCAGTACTTC
CASSVPEDYEQYF
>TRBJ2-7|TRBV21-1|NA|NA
TGTGCCAGTTGGGACAGGGGCTCGGACGAGCAGTACTTC
CASWDRGSDEQYF
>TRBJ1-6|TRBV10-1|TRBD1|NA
TGCGCCAGCAGTGTTGGGACAGGGAATTCACCCCTCCACTTT
CASSVGTGNSPLHF
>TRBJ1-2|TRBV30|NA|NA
TGTGCCGCTACAGGACCGGGCTATGGCTACACCTTC
CAATGPGYGYTF
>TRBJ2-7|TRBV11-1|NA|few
TGTGCCAGCAGCCAAGAGGGGTCTTTAGCGGCCTACGAGCAGTACTTC
CASSQEGSLAAYEQYF
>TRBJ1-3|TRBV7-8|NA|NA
TGTGCCAGCAGCTTGTCCGCGCGAAACACCATATATTTT
CASSLSARNTIYF
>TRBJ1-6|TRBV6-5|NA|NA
TGTGCCAGCAGTCCCTCCAATTCACCCCTCCACTTT
CASSPSNSPLHF